Listed below are T cell receptor beta chains from one sample, sequenced in a study of Ad26.COV2.S vaccination and SARS-CoV-2 variants. Sequenced by immunoSEQ multiplex PCR; TCRdb stores in-frame clones only, minus some. Of 250,000 to 300,000 clones detected, around 87% appear once; the ten largest clones hold around 3%. The source material was peripheral blood, sampled in a trial of Ad26.COV2.S vaccine versus placebo. The receptor set was obtained from a person aged 18 to 59 who received the Ad26.COV2.S COVID-19 vaccine or a placebo. Each CDR3 is given with its conserved first and last residue. The D gene is left open where the match is weak. Expanded clones are given a class, and other clones once, few, many or no size at all.

D gene	J gene	V gene	clone size	CDR3 protein	CDR3 DNA
-	TRBJ1-5	TRBV15	-	CATSRDAGGNQPQHF	TGTGCCACCAGCAGAGATGCAGGGGGCAATCAGCCCCAGCATTTT
-	TRBJ2-5	TRBV7-2	-	CASNLGGTQETQYF	TGTGCCAGCAACCTAGGGGGAACCCAAGAGACCCAGTACTTC
TRBD1	TRBJ2-5	TRBV20-1	-	CSASRQGPVETQYF	TGCAGTGCTAGTAGACAGGGCCCAGTGGAGACCCAGTACTTC
-	TRBJ2-5	TRBV18	-	CASSSLQAPQETQYF	TGTGCCAGCTCATCCCTACAGGCCCCCCAAGAGACCCAGTACTTC
-	TRBJ2-5	TRBV27	-	CASSSEGGLQETQYF	TGTGCCAGCAGTTCAGAGGGAGGACTCCAAGAGACCCAGTACTTC
-	TRBJ2-1	TRBV5-6	-	CASSRLWGSTYNEQFF	TGTGCCAGCAGCCGCCTGTGGGGCTCAACCTACAATGAGCAGTTCTTC
-	TRBJ1-1	TRBV3-1/TRBV3-2	-	CASTLNTEAFF	TGTGCCAGCACCCTGAACACTGAAGCTTTCTTT
-	TRBJ1-1	TRBV10-3	once	CAISESNQGGTEAFF	TGTGCCATCAGTGAGTCGAACCAGGGAGGCACTGAAGCTTTCTTT
-	TRBJ2-1	TRBV7-9	-	CASSVAQGTYNEQFF	TGTGCCAGCAGCGTAGCCCAGGGCACCTACAATGAGCAGTTCTTC
TRBD2	TRBJ2-1	TRBV5-1	-	CASSLVASGSHEQFF	TGCGCCAGCAGCTTGGTGGCTAGCGGGAGTCATGAGCAGTTCTTC
-	TRBJ2-1	TRBV5-1	-	CASRGDDNEQFF	TGCGCCAGCAGAGGAGATGACAATGAGCAGTTCTTC
-	TRBJ1-6	TRBV23-1	-	CASSQSRCSSSYNSPLHF	TGCGCCAGCAGTCAATCTAGGTGCTCCAGCTCCTATAATTCACCCCTCCACTTT
TRBD2	TRBJ2-3	TRBV3-1/TRBV3-2	-	CASSQWTSGTGADTQYF	TGTGCCAGCAGCCAATGGACTAGCGGGACGGGAGCAGATACGCAGTATTTT